Below, 11 T cell receptor beta chains from the same sample are listed, as sequenced in a study of blood T cell repertoires in COVID-19. TCRdb's copy holds only in-frame clones and misses some; the assay was immunoSEQ multiplex PCR. Here the sample spans under 250,000 clones, 88% being singletons. Sequenced material: peripheral blood. The receptors shown here come from a woman aged 25 to 39 with COVID-19, enrolled during active disease.

The chain uses TRBV11-3 and TRBJ2-1; 7 bases are shared with TRBD2. Germline CDR1 is SGHNT and CDR2 is YENEEA. This CDR3 has 13 residues. V lost 0 bases, J lost 7 bases, and 0 bases stayed unmatched. DNA of the CDR3: TGTGCCAGCAGCTTAGAGCGGGAGAATGAGCAGTTCTTC. It codes for CASSLERENEQFF.

The V call is TRBV28, the J call TRBJ2-7; 7 bases align to TRBD2. Per the germline V gene, CDR1 is MDHEN and CDR2 is SYDVKM. The CDR3 extends over 14 amino acids. V was clipped by 3 bases and J by 5 bases; unmatched bases: 7. CDR3: CASSFRLARDEQYF. DNA for the CDR3: TGTGCCAGCAGTTTTAGACTAGCTAGGGACGAGCAGTACTTC. The full variable domain, in which reference TRBV28 and TRBJ2-7 provide the parts outside the CDR3, is DVKVTQSSRYLVKRTGEKVFLECVQDMDHENMFWYRQDPGLGLRLIYFSYDVKMKEKGDIPEGYSVSREKKERFSLILESASTNQTSMYLCASSFRLARDEQYFGPGTRLTVT.

The chain recombines TRBV11-3 with TRBJ2-3, with unresolved D. V lost 4 bases, J lost 10 bases, and 18 bases lay in between. In germline, CDR1 is SGHNT, CDR2 YENEEA. The CDR3 extends over 14 amino acids. The chain's CDR3 is CASSYLAAAPAQYF. As DNA, the CDR3 is TGTGCCAGCAGCTATCTCGCGGCAGCTCCCGCGCAGTATTTT. Drawing the rest from reference TRBV11-3 and TRBJ2-3, the complete variable domain is EAGVVQSPRYKIIEKKQPVAFWCNPISGHNTLYWYLQNLGQGPELLIRYENEEAVDDSQLPKDRFSAERLKGVDSTLKIQPAELGDSAVYLCASSYLAAAPAQYFGPGTRLTVL.

The rearrangement joins TRBV6-4 to TRBJ2-7, with D possibly being TRBD2 (5 bases). Trimming shortened V by 5 bases and J by 2 bases, and 22 bases separated the two germline ends. The CDR3 runs 17 residues. Germline V gene sequence: CDR1 MRHNA, CDR2 SNTAGT. The chain's CDR3 is CASSSRAGGPHPYEQYV. For the CDR3, the DNA is TGTGCCAGCAGTAGCCGGGCGGGCGGGCCACATCCCTACGAGCAGTACGTC.

V and J are TRBV7-2 and TRBJ1-2, with TRBD1 identical over 7 bases. The CDR3 spans 15 residues. Germline V gene lookup returns CDR1 SGHTA and CDR2 FQGNSA. Trimming cost V 0 bases and J 7 bases; bases outside gene matches: 8. The CDR3 bases are TGTGCCAGCAGCTTAGCGCAGACAGGGTCTCGTGGCTACACCTTC. It is translated as CASSLAQTGSRGYTF.

CDR3 nucleotide sequence: TGTGCCAGCAGACCACAGGGGGCGGTTCACGGCTACACCTTC. Encoded protein: CASRPQGAVHGYTF. V is TRBV6-6 and J is TRBJ1-2; the match to TRBD1 covers 9 bases. Per the germline V gene, CDR1 is MNHNY and CDR2 is SVGAGI (reference sequence). The ends lost 6 bases at V and 8 bases at J; junction bases unmatched: 10. The CDR3 runs to 14 residues.

The chain joins TRBV5-1 to TRBJ2-1; the D gene is possibly TRBD2 (6 bases). The germline V and J ends were trimmed by 10 bases and 8 bases, with 19 bases remaining between them. CDR3 length: 13 residues. Germline-derived CDR1 and CDR2 are SGHRS and YFSETQ. The CDR3 DNA reads TGCGCCTGTAACGCGGGGCCGTCTGATGAGCAGTTCTTC. This sequence encodes CACNAGPSDEQFF.

This chain connects TRBV5-4 to TRBJ2-5, with 8 bases fitting TRBD2. This CDR3 has 16 residues. The germline V gene encodes CDR1 SGHNT and CDR2 YYREEE (reference sequence). Trimming cost V 0 bases and J 5 bases; bases outside gene matches: 9. The CDR3 nucleotides read TGTGCCAGCAGCTTGGGGGGGCAAGCGGGGGAGGAGACCCAGTACTTC. Encoded protein: CASSLGGQAGEETQYF.

This clone was picked up a small number of times. The chain joins TRBV3-1 (or the pseudogene TRBV3-2) to TRBJ2-7; TRBD2 aligns across 8 bases. The CDR3 totals 13 residues. Germline V gene data show CDR1 as LGHDT and CDR2 as YNNKEL (reference sequence). Trimming at V came to 5 bases and at J to 5 bases, leaving 5 bases not matched to a gene. CDR3: CASSSLSGDEQYV. The CDR3 coding sequence is TGTGCCAGCAGCTCTCTTAGCGGGGACGAGCAGTACGTC.

This chain links TRBV10-3 with TRBJ2-7, with TRBD1 matching 8 bases. CDR3 length: 13 amino acids. J was trimmed by 6 bases and V by 10 bases; bases with no gene match: 11. Germline CDR1 ENHRY, CDR2 SYGVKD. The CDR3 spells CASGRDRSSEQYF. In DNA, the CDR3 is TGTGCCAGCGGGCGGGACAGGAGCTCCGAGCAGTACTTC.

This clone was seen once. The chain carries TRBV5-4 and TRBJ1-2; no firm D call. The CDR3 totals 15 residues. V lost 4 bases to trimming and J lost 5 bases, with 18 bases between them. Germline CDR1 SGHNT, CDR2 YYREEE (reference sequence). The CDR3 loop reads CASSADPPQEYGYTF. The CDR3 region has the DNA TGTGCCAGCAGCGCCGACCCCCCCCAGGAATATGGCTACACCTTC. Supplemented by reference TRBV5-4 and TRBJ1-2, the full variable domain reads ETGVTQSPTHLIKTRGQQVTLRCSSQSGHNTVSWYQQALGQGPQFIFQYYREEENGRGNFPPRFSGLQFPNYSSELNVNALELDDSALYLCASSADPPQEYGYTFGSGTRLTVV.